This entry lists 5 T cell receptor beta chains sequenced from one sample in a study of blood T cells in healthy people across ages. A second PCR of 7 to 11 cycles used a sample-barcoded 5' primer and a J-beta primer mix. TCRdb redid the calling of the 5' RACE reads with MiXCR, one entry per CDR3 protein. This sample yields 600,000 to 900,000 distinct CDR3 sequences, of which roughly 24% are seen a single time; approximately 2.9% belongs to the top ten. A further study also used this sample, focusing on T cells of mothers and their children.

The specimen was blood. Receptor source: a boy between 10 and 17 years old in good health.

A few counts support this clonotype. The chain joins TRBV6-5 to TRBJ2-2; perhaps TRBD2 as D (5 bases). Trimming took off 0 bases at V and 6 bases at J, with 11 bases between the two ends. The length of the CDR3 is 15 residues. Germline CDR1 reads MNHEY; CDR2 reads SVGAGI. In DNA form, the CDR3 reads TGTGCCAGCAGTTACTCCAAGCGGACCCCCGGGGAGCTGTTTTTT. It codes for CASSYSKRTPGELFF.

This clonotype was recorded a few times. The V call is TRBV29-1, the J call TRBJ1-1; no reliable D call. Between the trimmed V and J ends, which lost 4 bases and 4 bases, there was a span of 13 bases. In germline, CDR1 is SQVTM, CDR2 ANQGSEA. This CDR3 comprises 13 residues. CDR3 DNA: TGCAGCGTTGCGGAGGGCCGTGGCACTGAAGCTTTCTTT. This translates into CSVAEGRGTEAFF.

J is TRBJ2-1 and V is TRBV5-1; 12 bases fit TRBD2. The germline V gene has CDR1 SGHRS and CDR2 YFSETQ. The CDR3 runs 14 residues. Trimming took 7 bases from V and 10 from J; bases not matched to a gene: 9. Here the CDR3 reads CASRTSGTPLEQFF. DNA of the CDR3: TGCGCCAGCCGGACTAGCGGGACTCCTCTCGAGCAGTTCTTC.

This clonotype was picked up a small number of times. V usage is TRBV5-1 and J usage is TRBJ1-2; TRBD1 agrees at 8 bases. The V and J ends lost 4 bases and 6 bases, in that order; junction bases with no gene match: 11. The germline gives CDR1 SGHRS, CDR2 YFSETQ. This CDR3 region has 15 residues. The CDR3 region is CASSEHRGQGNGYTF. In DNA form, the CDR3 reads TGCGCCAGCAGCGAACATCGTGGACAGGGAAATGGCTACACCTTC.

Written as DNA, the CDR3 is TGTGCCAGCAGCTTAGGACAGGGGAGGAAAAACGAGCAGTACTTC. Its protein product is CASSLGQGRKNEQYF. The chain uses TRBV7-9 and TRBJ2-7; 8 bases are shared with TRBD1. V shed 1 base and J 5 bases; nucleotides not matched to a gene: 7. Germline lookup yields CDR1 SEHNR and CDR2 FQNEAQ (reference sequence). This CDR3 is 15 amino acids long.